One T cell receptor beta chain is described in this entry. How the authors handled the data: Amplifying reference gene primers gave estimates of nucleated cell counts. Sequencing was performed with immunoSEQ multiplex PCR; in TCRdb, only in-frame clones are kept and a portion is missing. V, J and clone size reflect that table, while D and trimming were determined from the DNA. The sample includes about 72,000 clones, about 81% of them seen just once. V lost 6 bases and J 11 bases, leaving 11 bases between the germline ends. Germline assignment: CDR1 MNHEY and CDR2 SVGEGT. This CDR3 is built from 11 residues. This specimen belongs to a study of blood T cell repertoires in COVID-19. Study-wide context: Acute and convalescent COVID-19 samples came from the United States, Italy and Spain. Sources were T cells, B-cell-depleted T cells, or PBMCs; the material itself was cDNA or gDNA.

The V and J genes are TRBV6-2 or TRBV6-3 and TRBJ1-3; D remains unclear. The TCR sequence derives from a human donor in a cohort sampled during active COVID-19. Sequencing was performed on peripheral blood. The DNA for the CDR3 is TGTGCCAGCAGCGACATTCAAGCCATATATTTT. Amino acid sequence: CASSDIQAIYF.